The present entry profiles one T cell receptor (beta chain) with its context. CDR1 is SQVTM, CDR2 ANQGSEA, per germline. The V and J ends lost 5 bases and 0 bases, in that order; junction bases with no gene match: 4. The CDR3 loop spans 15 amino acids. Sequencing used immunoSEQ multiplex PCR; TCRdb keeps in-frame clones, though not all of them. The data show more than 95,000 clones, over 65% seen once. These data belong to a study of blood T cell repertoires in COVID-19. What was sequenced was peripheral blood. This chain connects TRBV29-1 to TRBJ2-3; 11 bases fit TRBD2. The clonotype was recovered from a man between 65 and 79 years old with acute or convalescent COVID-19. CDR3 in amino acids: CSVTLAGDSTDTQYF. The DNA of the CDR3 is TGCAGCGTTACACTAGCGGGAGATAGCACAGATACGCAGTATTTT.